A single sample gave rise to the 23 T cell receptor beta chains below, sequenced in a study of molecular identifiers for immune sequencing clone quantification. TCRdb independently ran MiXCR on the PCR reads; one entry per CDR3 protein. The sample lists about 640,000 distinct CDR3 sequences, about 20% occurring once. What was sequenced was naive CD8+ T cells from blood, with Jurkat cell RNA spiked in. Subset noted: FACS-sorted CD8+CD4-CCR7+CD45RA+ naive T cells. The origin of the receptors is a human donor in good health. Some libraries in this study had Jurkat cell RNA spiked in.

A note on this clonotype: Possible read error: a much larger clone is one base away. V usage is TRBV20-1 and J usage is TRBJ2-3; 7 bases match TRBD2. Looked up from germline, CDR1 is DFQATT and CDR2 is SNEGSKA (reference sequence). The CDR3 length is 13 residues. The V and J ends lost 0 bases and 10 bases, in that order; junction bases with no gene match: 7. The CDR3 DNA is TGCAGTGCTAGAGATGTGGGAGGGGATGCGCAGTATTTT. It codes for CSARDVGGDAQYF.

In this sample, this clonotype turned up once. A much larger clonotype is one base distant, so this may be a read error. The V and J genes are TRBV30 and TRBJ1-3; D not certain. The CDR3 covers 13 residues. CDR1 and CDR2 (germline): GTSNPN, SVGIG (reference sequence). CDR3 sequence reads: CARVIFSGNTTYF. As DNA, the CDR3 is TGTGCCCGGGTCATCTTCTCTGGAAACACCACATATTTT.

This clonotype was counted at least ten times. The chain has TRBV9 and TRBJ2-7, with D maybe TRBD2 (6 bases). CDR1 and CDR2 (germline): SGDLS, YYNGEE. The CDR3 loop spans 13 amino acids. Trimming took off 1 base at V and 6 bases at J, with 11 bases between the two ends. CDR3 residues: CASSVFGGSEQYF. The DNA of the CDR3 is TGTGCCAGCAGCGTATTCGGGGGAAGCGAGCAGTACTTC.

At least ten counts were recorded for this clonotype. The genes are TRBV6-6 and TRBJ1-4, with no clear D. Germline V gene lookup returns CDR1 MNHNY and CDR2 SVGAGI (reference sequence). Trimming shortened V by 2 bases and J by 0 bases, and 13 bases separated the two germline ends. The CDR3 sequence is 17 residues long. The CDR3 sequence: CASSYAEAHSTNEKLFF. In DNA form, the CDR3 reads TGTGCCAGCAGTTACGCAGAAGCTCATTCAACTAATGAAAAACTGTTTTTT.

The rearrangement joins TRBV4-2 to TRBJ2-5; 8 bases align to TRBD2. CDR1 and CDR2 (germline): LGHNA, YNFKEQ. Trimming took 0 bases from V and 1 from J; bases not matched to a gene: 10. The CDR3 length is 18 residues. CDR3 in DNA: TGTGCCAGCAGCCAAGAGGCATCAGCGGGAGAAGGCCAAGAGACCCAGTACTTC. It is translated as CASSQEASAGEGQETQYF.

This clonotype was counted many times. V and J are TRBV6-5 and TRBJ2-2, with D unresolved. Trimming shortened V by 2 bases and J by 3 bases, and 7 bases separated the two germline ends. The V gene's germline CDR1 is MNHEY and CDR2 SVGAGI. CDR3 length equals 14 residues. This chain's CDR3 is CASSYGRHTGELFF. CDR3 in DNA: TGTGCCAGCAGTTACGGCAGACACACCGGGGAGCTGTTTTTT.

This clonotype was detected ten times or more. This chain uses TRBV20-1 with TRBJ2-3; 11 bases are a match to TRBD1. V shed 4 bases and J 5 bases; nucleotides not matched to a gene: 8. The CDR3 has 15 residues. Germline V gives CDR1 DFQATT, CDR2 SNEGSKA (reference sequence). The CDR3 reads CSATYPGQGVDTQYF. Here the CDR3 DNA reads TGCAGTGCTACATACCCGGGACAGGGGGTAGATACGCAGTATTTT.

This clonotype was picked up many times. The V call is TRBV30, the J call TRBJ2-7, with D perhaps assigned TRBD1 or TRBD2 (5 bases each). Trimming removed 0 bases at V and 6 bases at J, with 9 bases between. The CDR3 extends over 12 amino acids. In germline, CDR1 is GTSNPN, CDR2 SVGIG (reference sequence). Here the CDR3 reads CAWSVLGVEQYF. CDR3 DNA: TGTGCCTGGAGTGTACTAGGGGTCGAGCAGTACTTC.

This clonotype was seen ten or more times. The chain employs TRBV20-1 and TRBJ1-5, with TRBD1 identical over 11 bases. Per the germline V gene, CDR1 is DFQATT and CDR2 is SNEGSKA (reference sequence). J lost 6 bases, V lost 1 base, and 11 bases had no gene match. The CDR3 runs to 17 residues. The CDR3 is CSARVVGDRGFGQPQHF. The DNA of the CDR3 is TGCAGTGCTAGAGTCGTAGGGGACAGGGGGTTCGGTCAGCCCCAGCATTTT.

The chain couples TRBV9 to TRBJ2-1; D is possibly TRBD2 (6 bases). Germline V gives CDR1 SGDLS, CDR2 YYNGEE. The CDR3 has 17 amino acids. The ends were cut back, 1 base at V and 5 bases at J, with 19 bases in the middle. The CDR3 bases are TGTGCCAGCAGCGTACGGGACCTTGGAGGGATCCACAATGAGCAGTTCTTC. Translating it yields CASSVRDLGGIHNEQFF.

The table lists this clonotype with a few counts. J is TRBJ1-1 and V is TRBV7-9; maybe TRBD1 (5 bases). The CDR3 loop spans 15 amino acids. Between the trimmed V and J ends, which lost 4 bases and 4 bases, there was a span of 16 bases. CDR1 and CDR2 from the germline V gene are SEHNR and FQNEAQ (reference sequence). CDR3 residues: CASSSGRGVSTEAFF. CDR3 sequence (DNA): TGTGCCAGCAGCTCCGGGAGGGGTGTTTCCACTGAAGCTTTCTTT.

This clonotype was observed many times. The V gene is TRBV12-3 or TRBV12-4, the J gene TRBJ2-3; D possibly corresponds to TRBD1 (5 bases). Trimming took off 5 bases at V and 0 bases at J, with 15 bases between the two ends. The CDR3 covers 16 residues. The CDR3 loop is CASSPRQLFSTDTQYF. The CDR3 coding sequence is TGTGCCAGCAGTCCTAGACAGCTTTTTAGCACAGATACGCAGTATTTT.

This clonotype was observed many times. V is TRBV19 and J is TRBJ2-1, with D perhaps matching TRBD2 (6 bases). The CDR3 is 13 residues long. Per germline, CDR1 LNHDA and CDR2 SQIVND (reference sequence). V gave up 8 bases and J gave up 7 bases, with 15 bases separating them. The CDR3 spells CASGDSGLNEQFF. DNA of the CDR3: TGTGCCAGTGGGGACTCGGGCCTAAATGAGCAGTTCTTC.

This clonotype was counted many times. This sequence joins TRBV5-4 and TRBJ2-1; 8 nucleotides line up with TRBD1. Trimming removed 2 bases from V and 12 bases from J; junction bases left unmatched: 10. The CDR3 extends over 14 amino acids. CDR1 is SGHNT, CDR2 YYREEE, per germline (reference sequence). For the CDR3, the DNA is TGTGCCAGCAGCTTTTTCGGGACAGGCGGCGGGCAGTTCTTC. Amino acid sequence: CASSFFGTGGGQFF.

This clonotype showed up many times. J is TRBJ1-1 and V is TRBV6-5; D unclear. This CDR3 comprises 15 residues. CDR1 is MNHEY, CDR2 SVGAGI, per germline. Trimming pared 0 bases from V and 0 bases from J, leaving 8 bases between. The CDR3 DNA reads as TGTGCCAGCAGTTACTCGCGTGAGCTGAACACTGAAGCTTTCTTT. Translated, it gives CASSYSRELNTEAFF.

This clonotype was seen repeatedly, ten times or more. This chain connects TRBV10-2 to TRBJ1-5; D gene ambiguous. Trimming removed 3 bases from V and 0 bases from J, with 6 bases in between. CDR3 length: 14 amino acids. Germline V gene sequence: CDR1 WSHSY, CDR2 SAAADI. The CDR3 loop is CASSDVGSNQPQHF. The CDR3 nucleotides read TGCGCCAGCAGTGATGTAGGTAGCAATCAGCCCCAGCATTTT.

This clonotype occurred many times. The chain is built from TRBV5-6 and TRBJ2-3, with a weak D call TRBD2 (5 bases). Germline CDR1 SGHDT, CDR2 YYEEEE. Trimming left V 1 base short and J 3 bases short, with 12 bases between. The CDR3 has 15 residues. CDR3 in amino acids: CASSLLRESTDTQYF. As DNA, the CDR3 is TGTGCCAGCAGCTTGTTGAGGGAGTCTACAGATACGCAGTATTTT.

Comment on this clonotype: A read error is possible here, since a much larger clone lies one base away. This chain uses TRBV7-9 with TRBJ2-5; D is possibly TRBD2 (5 bases). This CDR3 comprises 14 residues. CDR1 SEHNR and CDR2 FQNEAQ come from the germline V gene (reference sequence). Trimming removed 4 bases from V and 9 bases from J, with 18 bases in between. The CDR3 sequence: CASSSTTVGGAQYF. For the CDR3, the DNA is TGTGCCAGCAGCTCGACGACGGTTGGAGGTGCCCAGTACTTC.

As to this clonotype: A single base separates this from a much larger clone, so it may be a read error. The rearrangement joins TRBV5-5 to TRBJ1-3; possible D gene TRBD1, 5 bases. Germline V lookup: CDR1 SGHKS, CDR2 YYEKEE (reference sequence). The CDR3 extends over 13 amino acids. The V and J ends lost 4 bases and 4 bases respectively, with 9 bases between them. This CDR3 is CASSRGTGNTIYF. The CDR3 DNA sequence: TGTGCCAGCAGCCGGGGGACCGGAAACACCATATATTTT. Complete variable domain (other parts from reference TRBV5-5 and TRBJ1-3): DAGVTQSPTHLIKTRGQQVTLRCSPISGHKSVSWYQQVLGQGPQFIFQYYEKEERGRGNFPDRFSARQFPNYSSELNVNALLLGDSALYLCASSRGTGNTIYFGEGSWLTVV.

This clonotype was seen repeatedly, ten times or more. The V gene is TRBV20-1, the J gene TRBJ2-7, with D unresolved. Trimming stripped 1 base from V and 1 base from J, with 11 bases between. The CDR3 sequence is 14 residues long. Germline lookup yields CDR1 DFQATT and CDR2 SNEGSKA (reference sequence). The CDR3, as DNA: TGCAGTGCTAGAGGTCAAACAGTGTCCTACGAGCAGTACTTC. Translating gives CSARGQTVSYEQYF.

DNA for the CDR3: TGTGCCAGCACCAGTACGAGGGGAGGGATTAAGCAGTTCTTC. It specifies CASTSTRGGIKQFF. The V and J genes are TRBV12-3 or TRBV12-4 and TRBJ2-1; 7 bases agree with TRBD2. Trimming removed 7 bases from V and 11 bases from J; junction bases left unmatched: 14. CDR3 size: 14 residues.

The genes are TRBV7-6 and TRBJ2-5, with a weak D call TRBD2 (6 bases). CDR1 SGHVS and CDR2 FNYEAQ come from the germline V gene. The CDR3 is 11 residues long. The V and J ends lost 5 bases and 9 bases respectively, with 10 bases between them. This chain's CDR3 is CASSPGESQYF. CDR3 coding DNA: TGTGCCAGCAGCCCGGGGGAGTCCCAGTACTTC.

This clonotype occurred many times. This chain joins TRBV12-3 or TRBV12-4 and TRBJ2-1; no clear D gene. V was clipped by 1 base and J by 7 bases, with 14 bases between them. The CDR3 runs 15 residues. For the CDR3, the DNA is TGTGCCAGCAGTTTAGTTCATCCAACTGGGAATGAGCAGTTCTTC. Amino acid sequence: CASSLVHPTGNEQFF.